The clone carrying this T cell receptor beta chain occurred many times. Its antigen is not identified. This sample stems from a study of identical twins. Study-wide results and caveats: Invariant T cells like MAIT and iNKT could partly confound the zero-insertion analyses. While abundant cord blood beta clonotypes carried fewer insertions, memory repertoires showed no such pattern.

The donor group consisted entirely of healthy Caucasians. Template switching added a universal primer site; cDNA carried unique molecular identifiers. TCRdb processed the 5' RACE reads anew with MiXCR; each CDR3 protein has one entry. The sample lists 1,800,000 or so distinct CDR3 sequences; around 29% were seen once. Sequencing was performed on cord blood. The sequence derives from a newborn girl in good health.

DNA of the CDR3: TGTGCCAGCAGTTTAATGGGTAGCTCCTACGAGCAGTACTTC. Its protein is CASSLMGSSYEQYF. The chain recombines TRBV12-3 or TRBV12-4 with TRBJ2-7; D remains unclear. Between the trimmed V and J ends, which lost 2 bases and 0 bases, there was a span of 8 bases. CDR3 length: 14 residues.